The source of this TCR beta chain is a study of radiation and T cells in renal cell carcinoma. Study findings and constraints: In blood, top tumor clones expanded by 2 weeks, shrinking by 4.

V was cut by 4 bases and J by 8 bases, with 15 bases left in between. The germline V gene encodes CDR1 SGHDT and CDR2 YYEEEE. The CDR3 extends over 13 amino acids. The sample's time point: blood 4 weeks post-SBRT, at nephrectomy. Treatment indicated: 15 Gy SBRT to primary tumor, nephrectomy 4 weeks later. Nephrectomy followed 15 Gy stereotactic body radiation by 4 weeks. Clear cell pathology was present in this patient's renal cell carcinoma. The table came from immunoSEQ multiplex PCR; TCRdb's copy has only in-frame clones and leaves some out. In the table there are some 43,000 clones, about 84% of which are singletons. Points on this clone: Its antigen is not identified.

This rearrangement joins TRBV5-6 to TRBJ1-2; a possible D gene is TRBD1 (6 bases). This receptor was obtained from a woman aged 70-85 years with renal cell carcinoma. The specimen was blood, collected from a patient whose treatment included radiotherapy and nephrectomy. The CDR3 DNA reads as TGTGCCAGCAGCCACAGGGATCGGCACGGCTACACCTTC. Translation gives CASSHRDRHGYTF.